The TCR beta chain under discussion was sequenced for a study of OX40 agonist ivuxolimab in advanced cancers. Notes on the research overall: The costimulatory receptor OX40 (CD134) was targeted by ivuxolimab, a fully human IgG2 agonistic monoclonal antibody. Intravenous ivuxolimab was administered to patients every 2 weeks at six dose levels: 0.01, 0.1, 0.3, 1.5, 3 and 10 mg/kg. Of the approximately 50 patients in dose escalation, 19 had hepatocellular carcinoma, some 15 had melanoma, 9 had renal cell carcinoma and 9 had head and neck cancer. In the dose-escalation cohort, 70% to 90% of patients were male, and the mean age was roughly 60 years with a range of roughly 23 to 79. Patients were allowed to have had prior anti-PD-1, anti-PD-L1 or anti-CTLA-4 therapy, and around 40% of the dose-escalation patients had previously received checkpoint inhibitors. Partial responses occurred in three dose-escalation patients: two with cutaneous melanoma and one with hepatocellular carcinoma. Peripheral TCRbeta sequencing aimed to test whether ivuxolimab altered TCR sequence diversity and caused clonal T-cell expansion. The paper reports the monotherapy dose-escalation portion (N of about 47 patients) of the phase I ivuxolimab trial.

For sequencing of the TCRbeta CDR3 region, genomic DNA was extracted from the sorted cells. The immunoSEQ Assay was used to sequence the TCRbeta CDR3 regions. Here the immuneACCESS table is served through TCRdb, limited to in-frame sequences with V and J called. Missing clones are a known gap in these copies; in checked studies unresolved V genes cover under half, and the rest lacks a known reason. This sample has about 69,000 clones in its table, and 91% of those were observed once. Of the sample, 0.25% to 0.3% is held by the ten largest clones. Summary of the overall study and its limitations: At doses of 0.1 to 3.0 mg/kg, clonal expansion of both CD4+ and CD8+ blood T cells was observed from baseline to week 6. After ivuxolimab, more expanded clones were found on average in CD8+ T cells than in CD4+ T cells. Low levels of normalized T-cell clonal expansion were also seen in some patients who did not respond. Partial responders in the 0.1-3.0 mg/kg groups had among the lowest normalized peripheral clonal expansion, especially among CD8+ T cells. The antigen specificity of the peripheral T cells that underwent clonal expansion was not determined.

Patients with a history of autoimmune disease or receiving systemic immunosuppression were excluded from the trial. Peripheral blood for TCR sequencing was collected from all dose cohorts at baseline, on cycle 4 day 1, and on cycle 7 day 1. Samples came from an open-label, multicenter, first-in-human phase I dose-escalation trial of ivuxolimab. Adults with locally advanced or metastatic head and neck squamous cell, hepatocellular, melanoma or renal cell carcinoma were enrolled in the trial. Before TCR sequencing, CD4+ T cells and CD8+ T cells were sorted from peripheral blood as separate populations. Of note for this clone: Its antigen remains undetermined. Base qualities are not provided; no much larger clone lies one nucleotide away.

V is trimmed back by 3 bases and J by 8 bases, and the junction contains 19 bases that no gene match accounts for. Including cysteine and phenylalanine, the CDR3 has 18 amino acids. Only the CDR3 part of the read is kept: 54 bases, read in frame from the first base. Based on the germline V gene, the CDR1 and CDR2 sequences are SGHTS and YDEGEE. The sequences come from CD4+ or CD8+ T cells sorted from blood, collected in a trial of the OX40 agonist ivuxolimab. The rearranged chain carries TRBV5-8 and TRBJ2-1, and 8 junction bases match TRBD2. This sequence was found in an adult with an advanced solid tumor such as melanoma, head and neck, liver or kidney cancer. The CDR3 region has the sequence CASSSFFGSGESTYEQFF. The sequenced DNA is TGTGCCAGCAGCTCGTTTTTCGGTAGCGGGGAGAGTACATATGAGCAGTTCTTC.